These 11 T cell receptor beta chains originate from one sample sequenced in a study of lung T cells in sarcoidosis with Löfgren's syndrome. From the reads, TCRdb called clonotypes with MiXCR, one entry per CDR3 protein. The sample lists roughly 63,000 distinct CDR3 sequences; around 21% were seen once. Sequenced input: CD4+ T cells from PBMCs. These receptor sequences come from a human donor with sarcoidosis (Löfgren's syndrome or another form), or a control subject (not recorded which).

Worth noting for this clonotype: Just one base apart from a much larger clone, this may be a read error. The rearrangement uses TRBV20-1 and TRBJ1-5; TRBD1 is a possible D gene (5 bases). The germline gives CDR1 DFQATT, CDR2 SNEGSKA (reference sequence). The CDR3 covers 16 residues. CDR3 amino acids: CSARSQGLYSNQPRHF. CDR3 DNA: TGCAGTGCTAGGTCCCAGGGCCTCTATAGCAATCAGCCCCGGCATTTT.

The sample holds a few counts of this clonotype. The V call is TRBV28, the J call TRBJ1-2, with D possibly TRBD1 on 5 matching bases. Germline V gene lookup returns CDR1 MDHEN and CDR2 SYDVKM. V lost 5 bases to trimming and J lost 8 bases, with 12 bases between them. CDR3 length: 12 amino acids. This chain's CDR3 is CASSGAGTGYTF. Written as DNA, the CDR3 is TGTGCCAGCAGTGGGGCAGGGACCGGCTACACCTTC.

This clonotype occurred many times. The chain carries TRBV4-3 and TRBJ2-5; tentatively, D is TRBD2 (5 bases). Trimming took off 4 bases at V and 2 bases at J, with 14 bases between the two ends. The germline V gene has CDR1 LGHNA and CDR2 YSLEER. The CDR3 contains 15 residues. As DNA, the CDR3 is TGCGCCAGCAGCCCCGAGGTGTCGGGACAAGAGACCCAGTACTTC. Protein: CASSPEVSGQETQYF.

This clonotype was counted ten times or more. The CDR3 nucleotides read TGCAGTGCTAGGGGACTAGCGGGCAATGAGCAGTTCTTC. It is translated as CSARGLAGNEQFF. This sequence joins TRBV20-1 and TRBJ2-1; 12 positions agree with TRBD2. The CDR3 loop spans 13 amino acids. Germline V CDR1 and CDR2: DFQATT, SNEGSKA (reference sequence). The V segment lost 3 bases and the J segment 6 bases; nucleotides outside the gene matches: 0.

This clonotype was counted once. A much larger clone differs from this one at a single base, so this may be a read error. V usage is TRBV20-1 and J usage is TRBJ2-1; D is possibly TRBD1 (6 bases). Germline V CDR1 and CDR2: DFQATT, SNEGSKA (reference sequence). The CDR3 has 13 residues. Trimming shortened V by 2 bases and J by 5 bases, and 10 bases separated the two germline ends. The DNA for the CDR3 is TGCAGTGCTAGATACAGGGTGCACAATGAGCAGTTCTTC. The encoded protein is CSARYRVHNEQFF.

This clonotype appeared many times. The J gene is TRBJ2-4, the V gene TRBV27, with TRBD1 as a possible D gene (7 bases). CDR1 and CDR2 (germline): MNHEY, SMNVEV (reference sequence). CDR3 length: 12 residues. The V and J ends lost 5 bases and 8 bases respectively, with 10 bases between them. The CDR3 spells CASSSRGDIQYF. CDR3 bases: TGTGCCAGCAGTAGCAGGGGGGACATTCAGTACTTC.

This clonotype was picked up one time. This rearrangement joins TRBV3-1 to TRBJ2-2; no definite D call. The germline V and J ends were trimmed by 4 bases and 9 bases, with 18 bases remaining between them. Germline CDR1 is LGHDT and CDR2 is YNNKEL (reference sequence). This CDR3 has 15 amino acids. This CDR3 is CASSPSTIPSRELFF. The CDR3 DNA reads TGTGCCAGCAGCCCGTCAACGATACCTTCTAGGGAGCTGTTTTTT.

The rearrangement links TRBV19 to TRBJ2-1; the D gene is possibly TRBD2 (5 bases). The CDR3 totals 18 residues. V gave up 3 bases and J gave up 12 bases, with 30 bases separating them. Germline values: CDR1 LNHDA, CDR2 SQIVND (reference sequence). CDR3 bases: TGTGCCAGTAGTATCCGTCGGGATGTCTCCGGTGCCCTGGGTTGGCAGTTCTTC. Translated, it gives CASSIRRDVSGALGWQFF. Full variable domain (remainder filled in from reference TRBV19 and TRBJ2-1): DGGITQSPKYLFRKEGQNVTLSCEQNLNHDAMYWYRQDPGQGLRLIYYSQIVNDFQKGDIAEGYSVSREKKESFPLTVTSAQKNPTAFYLCASSIRRDVSGALGWQFFGPGTRLTVL.

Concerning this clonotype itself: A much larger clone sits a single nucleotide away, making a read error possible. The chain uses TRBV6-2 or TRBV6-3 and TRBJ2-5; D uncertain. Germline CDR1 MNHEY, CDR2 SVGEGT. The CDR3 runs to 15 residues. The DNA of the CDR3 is TGTGCCAGCAGTTACTTCGGCCAGCCACAAGAGGCCCAGTACTTC. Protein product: CASSYFGQPQEAQYF.

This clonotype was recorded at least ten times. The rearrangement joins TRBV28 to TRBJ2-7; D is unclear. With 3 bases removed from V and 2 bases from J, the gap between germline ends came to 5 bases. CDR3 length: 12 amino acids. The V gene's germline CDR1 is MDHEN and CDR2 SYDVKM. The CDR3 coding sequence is TGTGCCAGCAGTTTTGGGGCCTACGAGCAGTACGTC. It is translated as CASSFGAYEQYV.

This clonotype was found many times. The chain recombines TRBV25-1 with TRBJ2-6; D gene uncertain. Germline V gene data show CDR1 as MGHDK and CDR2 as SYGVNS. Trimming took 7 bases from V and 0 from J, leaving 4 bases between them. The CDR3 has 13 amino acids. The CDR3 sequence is CASTGSGANVLTF. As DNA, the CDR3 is TGTGCCAGCACTGGCTCTGGGGCCAACGTCCTGACTTTC.